A selection of T cell receptor beta chains follows, all from one sample in a study of low-dose radiotherapy and immunotherapy resistance in tumors. MiXCR, applied by TCRdb to the reads, yields one record per CDR3 protein. The sample carries 85,000 to 95,000 distinct CDR3 sequences, approximately 22% recorded once. Sample: PBMCs, taken after low-dose radiotherapy plus immunotherapy. The source of these receptors is a female donor with ovarian cancer. The CDR3 runs from the conserved cysteine through the conserved F or W. A D gene is named only where the DNA matches it firmly. Some rows mark clone size as missing; the rest say once, few, many or name a class of expanded clone.

j_gene	v_gene	d_gene	abundance	CDR3aa	CDR3nt
TRBJ2-7	TRBV3-1	TRBD2	many	CASRHSGTRVHEQYF	TGTGCCAGCAGACACTCCGGGACTAGGGTCCACGAGCAGTACTTC
TRBJ2-5	TRBV20-1	TRBD2	many	CSASPPRGLGGETQYF	TGCAGTGCTTCTCCCCCCCGGGGACTAGGTGGTGAGACCCAGTACTTC
TRBJ1-4	TRBV4-1	TRBD1	-	CASSQALTGTGGEKLFF	TGCGCCAGCAGCCAAGCCCTAACCGGGACAGGGGGTGAAAAACTGTTTTTT
TRBJ2-2	TRBV11-2	TRBD2	many	CASSPSERGMNTGELFF	TGTGCCAGCAGCCCGTCGGAGCGGGGGATGAACACCGGGGAGCTGTTTTTT
TRBJ2-3	TRBV7-2	-	few	CASSLHGSVGGADTQYF	TGTGCCAGCAGCTTGCACGGTTCCGTTGGTGGGGCAGATACGCAGTATTTT
TRBJ2-1	TRBV6-2/TRBV6-3	-	many	CASSEGRGLYNEQFF	TGTGCCAGCAGTGAGGGGCGGGGACTCTACAATGAGCAGTTCTTC
TRBJ2-1	TRBV5-3	-	-	CASSLPVGGRYNEQFF	TGTGCCAGCAGCCTTCCGGTGGGGGGACGCTACAATGAGCAGTTCTTC
TRBJ2-1	TRBV20-1	TRBD1	many	CSALGRGSYNEQFF	TGCAGTGCTCTCGGCAGGGGGTCCTACAATGAGCAGTTCTTC
TRBJ2-7	TRBV6-7	TRBD2	-	CASSDPSGGTYEQYF	TGTGCCAGCAGTGATCCTAGCGGGGGGACCTACGAGCAGTACTTC
TRBJ2-3	TRBV5-1	TRBD2	many	CASSSPSGGHTDTQYF	TGCGCCAGCAGCTCGCCTAGCGGGGGGCACACAGATACGCAGTATTTT
TRBJ2-3	TRBV6-1	TRBD2	many	CASSEGLGLAPPDTQYF	TGTGCCAGCAGTGAAGGATTGGGACTAGCGCCACCAGATACGCAGTATTTT
TRBJ2-1	TRBV6-4	-	-	CASSGEFGDRQFF	TGTGCCAGCAGTGGCGAATTTGGAGACCGGCAGTTCTTC
TRBJ2-5	TRBV6-2/TRBV6-3	-	many	CASSEFETQYF	TGTGCCAGCAGTGAGTTTGAGACCCAGTACTTC
TRBJ2-1	TRBV11-1	TRBD2	many	CASSSPGSSGFYNEQFF	TGTGCCAGCAGCTCGCCGGGGAGTAGCGGGTTCTACAATGAGCAGTTCTTC
TRBJ1-5	TRBV12-3/TRBV12-4	-	many	CASSINQPQHF	TGTGCCAGCAGTATAAATCAGCCCCAGCATTTT
TRBJ1-2	TRBV7-9	-	few	CASSLDNRAHGYTF	TGTGCCAGCAGCTTAGATAACAGGGCCCATGGCTACACCTTC
TRBJ1-2	TRBV24-1	-	many	CATSDPGREPYGYTF	TGTGCCACCAGTGATCCAGGACGGGAACCCTATGGCTACACCTTC
TRBJ2-1	TRBV29-1	-	many	CSGSASVAYNEQFF	TGCAGCGGGTCTGCTAGCGTCGCCTACAATGAGCAGTTCTTC
TRBJ1-4	TRBV7-3	-	many	CASSPTGGHNEKLFF	TGTGCCAGCAGCCCGACGGGGGGGCATAATGAAAAACTGTTTTTT
TRBJ2-3	TRBV7-2	-	-	CSVGGDFTDTQYF	TGTAGCGTAGGGGGGGACTTTACAGATACGCAGTATTTT
TRBJ2-7	TRBV7-2	TRBD1	many	CASSLGQGGEQYF	TGTGCCAGCAGCTTAGGACAGGGCGGCGAGCAGTACTTC
TRBJ1-2	TRBV5-1	-	few	CASSPGLDYGYTF	TGCGCCAGCAGCCCAGGGCTGGACTATGGCTACACCTTC
TRBJ2-3	TRBV5-5	-	-	CASSFGLEGTDTQYF	TGTGCCAGCAGCTTTGGCTTGGAAGGCACAGATACGCAGTATTTT
TRBJ1-3	TRBV18	-	many	CASSPRGGTRNTIYF	TGTGCCAGCTCACCACGTGGGGGGACGAGAAACACCATATATTTT
TRBJ1-5	TRBV3-1	TRBD1	many	CASSQDRGQGAQPQHF	TGTGCCAGCAGCCAAGATAGGGGACAGGGAGCTCAGCCCCAGCATTTT
TRBJ1-1	TRBV5-1	-	many	CASRGRSEAFF	TGCGCCAGCAGAGGCAGATCTGAAGCTTTCTTT
TRBJ2-2	TRBV7-3	-	many	CASSVTTTGELFF	TGTGCCAGCAGCGTTACCACCACCGGGGAGCTGTTTTTT